Presented here are 4 T cell receptor beta chains from one specimen sequenced in a study of shared clonotypes between healthy human individuals. Repertoires were generated with immunoSEQ multiplex PCR, while TCRdb's copy carries only in-frame clones and drops some. The data contain about 380,000 clones, 96% of them singletons. The sequenced sample consisted of memory CD8+ T cells sorted from blood. The subset was: CD45RO+ cells pooled with CCR7-negative TemRA cells. The receptors were sampled from a man aged 25-45 years in good health.

The chain has TRBV19 and TRBJ2-3, with 8 nucleotides matching TRBD1. The CDR3 sequence is 16 residues long. CDR1 and CDR2 (germline): LNHDA, SQIVND (reference sequence). J lost 10 bases, V lost 5 bases, and 17 bases had no gene match. This chain's CDR3 is CASSPPGTGSLGAQYF. As DNA, the CDR3 is TGTGCCAGTAGTCCCCCCGGGACAGGATCCTTAGGTGCGCAGTATTTT.

V usage is TRBV13 and J usage is TRBJ2-5, with 7 bases identical to TRBD1. The CDR3 sequence is 13 residues long. Losses at the gene ends were 4 bases for V and 10 bases for J; bases not matched to a gene: 9. In germline, CDR1 is PRHDT, CDR2 FYEKMQ (reference sequence). The CDR3 coding sequence is TGTGCCAGCAGCTCCCCTAAAACAGGGGTCCAGTACTTC. It is translated as CASSSPKTGVQYF.

The gene calls are TRBV2 and TRBJ2-3; D possibly uses TRBD1 or TRBD2 (5 bases each). Germline V gene sequence: CDR1 SNHLY, CDR2 FYNNEI. The CDR3 is 17 residues long. V shed 1 base and J shed 0 bases, with 14 bases lying between them. The CDR3 spells CASSEDGTGLSTDTQYF. The DNA of the CDR3 is TGTGCCAGCAGTGAAGACGGGACGGGCCTAAGCACAGATACGCAGTATTTT.

This rearrangement joins TRBV13 to TRBJ1-1; D remains unclear. The CDR3 is 14 residues long. Germline CDR1 is PRHDT and CDR2 is FYEKMQ (reference sequence). The V gene lost 1 base and the J gene lost 1 base, with 7 bases spanning the gap. CDR3: CASSLEGWNTEAFF. DNA for the CDR3: TGTGCCAGCAGCTTAGAGGGTTGGAACACTGAAGCTTTCTTT. Variable domain in full (rest from reference TRBV13 and TRBJ1-1): AAGVIQSPRHLIKEKRETATLKCYPIPRHDTVYWYQQGPGQDPQFLISFYEKMQSDKGSIPDRFSAQQFSDYHSELNMSSLELGDSALYFCASSLEGWNTEAFFGQGTRLTVV.